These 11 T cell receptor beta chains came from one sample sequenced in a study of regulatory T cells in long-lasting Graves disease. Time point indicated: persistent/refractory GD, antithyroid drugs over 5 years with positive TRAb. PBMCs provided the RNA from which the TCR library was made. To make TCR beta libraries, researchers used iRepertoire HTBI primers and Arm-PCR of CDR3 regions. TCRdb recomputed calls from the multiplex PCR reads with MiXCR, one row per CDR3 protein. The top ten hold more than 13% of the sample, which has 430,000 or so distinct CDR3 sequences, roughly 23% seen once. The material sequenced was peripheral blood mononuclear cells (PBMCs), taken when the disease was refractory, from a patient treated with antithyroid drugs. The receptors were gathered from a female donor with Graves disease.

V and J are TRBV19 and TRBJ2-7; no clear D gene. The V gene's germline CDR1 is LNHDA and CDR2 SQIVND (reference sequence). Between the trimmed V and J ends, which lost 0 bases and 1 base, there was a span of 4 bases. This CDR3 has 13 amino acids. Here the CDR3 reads CASSIEGSYEQYF. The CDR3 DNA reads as TGTGCCAGTAGTATAGAGGGATCCTACGAGCAGTACTTC.

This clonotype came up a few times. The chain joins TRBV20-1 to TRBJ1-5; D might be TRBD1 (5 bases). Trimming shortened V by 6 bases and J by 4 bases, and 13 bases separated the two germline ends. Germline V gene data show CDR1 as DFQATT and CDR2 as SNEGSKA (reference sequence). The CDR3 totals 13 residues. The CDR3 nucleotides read TGCAGTGCCAGCCGCCAGGGAAATCAGCCCCAGCATTTT. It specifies CSASRQGNQPQHF.

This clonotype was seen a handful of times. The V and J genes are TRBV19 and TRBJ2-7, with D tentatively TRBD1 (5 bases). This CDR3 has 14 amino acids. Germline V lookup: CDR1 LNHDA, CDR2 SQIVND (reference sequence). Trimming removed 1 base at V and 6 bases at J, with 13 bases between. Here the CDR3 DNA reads TGTGCCAGTAGTATAGCCGGCAGGGATGTCGAGCAGTACTTC. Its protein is CASSIAGRDVEQYF.

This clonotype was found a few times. CDR3 in DNA: TGTGCCAGCAGCGATAAAGGACAGGGAGAAGCTTTCTTT. It translates to CASSDKGQGEAFF. The J gene is TRBJ1-1, the V gene TRBV9, with 8 nucleotides matching TRBD1. V was pared by 3 bases and J by 8 bases, with 6 bases of the junction left unmatched. Looked up from germline, CDR1 is SGDLS and CDR2 is YYNGEE. The CDR3 length is 13 residues.

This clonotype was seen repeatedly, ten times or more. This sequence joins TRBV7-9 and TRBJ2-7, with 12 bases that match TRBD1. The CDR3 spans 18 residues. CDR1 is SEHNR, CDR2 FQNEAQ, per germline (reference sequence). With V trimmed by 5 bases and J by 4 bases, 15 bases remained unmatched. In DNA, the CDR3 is TGTGCCAGCAGCCTCCGCCCTCCGGGACAGGGGGCAATGTACGAGCAGTACTTC. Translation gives CASSLRPPGQGAMYEQYF.

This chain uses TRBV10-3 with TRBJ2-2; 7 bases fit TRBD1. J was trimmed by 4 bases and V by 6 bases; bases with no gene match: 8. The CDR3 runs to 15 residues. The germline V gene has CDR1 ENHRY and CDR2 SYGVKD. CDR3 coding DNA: TGTGCCATCAGAGGGGGCCGGCCCCTCACCGGGGAGCTGTTTTTT. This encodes CAIRGGRPLTGELFF.

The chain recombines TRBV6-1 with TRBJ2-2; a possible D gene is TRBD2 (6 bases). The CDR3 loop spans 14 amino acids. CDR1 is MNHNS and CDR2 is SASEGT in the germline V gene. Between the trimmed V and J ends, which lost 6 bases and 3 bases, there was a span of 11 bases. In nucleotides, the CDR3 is TGTGCCAGCAGATGGGACTTGGACACCGGGGAGCTGTTTTTT. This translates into CASRWDLDTGELFF.

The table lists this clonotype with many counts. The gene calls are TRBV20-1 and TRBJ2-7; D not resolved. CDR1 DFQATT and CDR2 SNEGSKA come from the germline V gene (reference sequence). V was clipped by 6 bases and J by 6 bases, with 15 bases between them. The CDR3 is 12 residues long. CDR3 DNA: TGCAGTGCGACGACTCCAGGAGTCGAGCAGTACTTC. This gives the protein CSATTPGVEQYF.

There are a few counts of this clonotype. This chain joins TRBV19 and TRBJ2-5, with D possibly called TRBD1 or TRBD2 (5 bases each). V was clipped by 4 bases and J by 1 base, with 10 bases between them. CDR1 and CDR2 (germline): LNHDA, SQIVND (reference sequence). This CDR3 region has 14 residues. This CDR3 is CASSTWDRQETQYF. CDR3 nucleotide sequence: TGTGCCAGTAGTACCTGGGACCGCCAAGAGACCCAGTACTTC.

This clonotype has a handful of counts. The CDR3 DNA is TGCGCCAGCAGCCAAAGAAAAGAAAAACTGTTTTTT. Translation: CASSQRKEKLFF. The chain couples TRBV4-1 to TRBJ1-4; D ambiguous. This CDR3 comprises 12 residues. The V end lost 2 bases, the J end lost 8 bases, and 6 bases lay between the germline ends. Germline-derived CDR1 and CDR2 are MGHRA and YSYEKL.

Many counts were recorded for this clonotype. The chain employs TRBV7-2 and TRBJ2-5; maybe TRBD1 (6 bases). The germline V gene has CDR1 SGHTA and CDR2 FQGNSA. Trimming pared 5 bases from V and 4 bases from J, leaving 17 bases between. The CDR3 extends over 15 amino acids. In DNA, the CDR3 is TGTGCCAGCAGCGTTACTTCAGGGGTTGGAGAGACCCAGTACTTC. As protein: CASSVTSGVGETQYF.